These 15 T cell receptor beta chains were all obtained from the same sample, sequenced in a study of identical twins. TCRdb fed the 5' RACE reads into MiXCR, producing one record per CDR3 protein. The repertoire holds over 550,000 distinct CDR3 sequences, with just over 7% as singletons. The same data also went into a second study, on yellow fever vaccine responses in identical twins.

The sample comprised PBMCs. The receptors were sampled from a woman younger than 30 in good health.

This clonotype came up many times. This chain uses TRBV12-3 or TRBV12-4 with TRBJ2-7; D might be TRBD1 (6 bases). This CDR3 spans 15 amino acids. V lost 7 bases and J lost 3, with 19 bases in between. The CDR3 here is CASTSDRFFSYEQYV. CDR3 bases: TGTGCCAGCACCTCGGACAGATTTTTTAGCTACGAGCAGTACGTC.

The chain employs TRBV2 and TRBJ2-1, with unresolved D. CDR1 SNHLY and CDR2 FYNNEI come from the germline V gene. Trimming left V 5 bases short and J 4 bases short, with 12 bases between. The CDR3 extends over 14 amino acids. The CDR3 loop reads CASSPTTHYNEQFF. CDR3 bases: TGTGCCAGCAGTCCGACGACTCATTACAATGAGCAGTTCTTC. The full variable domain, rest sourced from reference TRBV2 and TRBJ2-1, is EPEVTQTPSHQVTQMGQEVILRCVPISNHLYFYWYRQILGQKVEFLVSFYNNEISEKSEIFDDQFSVERPDGSNFTLKIRSTKLEDSAMYFCASSPTTHYNEQFFGPGTRLTVL.

The CDR3 spells CASSAQGGLYQETQYF. Here the CDR3 DNA reads TGTGCCAGCAGTGCCCAAGGGGGCCTGTACCAAGAGACCCAGTACTTC. This chain connects TRBV2 to TRBJ2-5; 7 bases align to TRBD1. The CDR3 totals 16 residues. The junction had 8 bases not matched to a gene; V was cut back by 4 bases and J by 0 bases. CDR1 SNHLY and CDR2 FYNNEI come from the germline V gene.

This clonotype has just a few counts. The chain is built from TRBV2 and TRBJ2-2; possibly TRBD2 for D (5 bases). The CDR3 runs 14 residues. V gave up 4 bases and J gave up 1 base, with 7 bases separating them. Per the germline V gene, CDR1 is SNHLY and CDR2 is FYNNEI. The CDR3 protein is CASSGGENTGELFF. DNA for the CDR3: TGTGCCAGCAGTGGGGGAGAGAACACCGGGGAGCTGTTTTTT.

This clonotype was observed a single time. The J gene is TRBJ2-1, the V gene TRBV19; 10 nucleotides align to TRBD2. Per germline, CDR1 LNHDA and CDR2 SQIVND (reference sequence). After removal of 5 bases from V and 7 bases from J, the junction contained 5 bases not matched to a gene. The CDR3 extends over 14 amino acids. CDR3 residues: CASSWVAGGNEQFF. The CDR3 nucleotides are TGTGCCAGTAGTTGGGTAGCGGGAGGTAATGAGCAGTTCTTC.

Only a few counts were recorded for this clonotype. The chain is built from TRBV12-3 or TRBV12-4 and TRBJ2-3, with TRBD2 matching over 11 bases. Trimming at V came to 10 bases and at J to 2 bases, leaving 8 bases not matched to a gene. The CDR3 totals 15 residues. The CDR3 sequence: CATSTSGGNTDTQYF. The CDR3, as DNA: TGTGCCACCAGCACTAGCGGGGGTAACACAGATACGCAGTATTTT.

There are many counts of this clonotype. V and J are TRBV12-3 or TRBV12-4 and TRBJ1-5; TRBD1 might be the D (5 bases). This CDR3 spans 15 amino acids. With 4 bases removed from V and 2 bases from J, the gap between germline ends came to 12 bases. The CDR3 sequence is CASSSSGKGNQPQHF. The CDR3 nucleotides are TGTGCCAGCAGTTCATCAGGGAAGGGCAATCAGCCCCAGCATTTT.

CDR3 DNA sequence: TGTGCCAGCAGTTTGTATAGGGGGTCCGGGGCCAACGTCCTGACTTTC. It translates to CASSLYRGSGANVLTF. V gene TRBV28 combines with J gene TRBJ2-6; tentative D call: TRBD1 (6 bases). Trimming pared 3 bases from V and 4 bases from J, leaving 13 bases between. This CDR3 region has 16 residues. From germline, CDR1 is MDHEN and CDR2 SYDVKM.

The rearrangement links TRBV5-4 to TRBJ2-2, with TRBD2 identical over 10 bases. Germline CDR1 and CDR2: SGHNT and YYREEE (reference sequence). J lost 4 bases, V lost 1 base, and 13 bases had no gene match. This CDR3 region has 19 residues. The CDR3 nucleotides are TGTGCCAGCAGCTTGTCCCCTTACCTAGCGGGGGACTCCACCGGGGAGCTGTTTTTT. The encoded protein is CASSLSPYLAGDSTGELFF.

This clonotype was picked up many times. The CDR3 nucleotides are TGTGCCAGCAGTCGAAGGGGATCAGATACGCAGTATTTT. Its translation is CASSRRGSDTQYF. V usage is TRBV12-3 or TRBV12-4 and J usage is TRBJ2-3; TRBD1 is a possible D gene (5 bases). Trimming removed 5 bases at V and 4 bases at J, with 10 bases between. This CDR3 region has 13 residues.

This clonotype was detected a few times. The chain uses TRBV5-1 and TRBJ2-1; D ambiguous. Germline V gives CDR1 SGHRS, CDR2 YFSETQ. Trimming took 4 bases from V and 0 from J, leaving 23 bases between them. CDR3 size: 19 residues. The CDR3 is CASSQKPPPRSYSYNEQFF. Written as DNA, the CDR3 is TGCGCCAGCAGCCAAAAACCCCCCCCCCGAAGCTACTCCTACAATGAGCAGTTCTTC. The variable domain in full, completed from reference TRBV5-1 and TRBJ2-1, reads KAGVTQTPRYLIKTRGQQVTLSCSPISGHRSVSWYQQTPGQGLQFLFEYFSETQRNKGNFPGRFSGRQFSNSRSEMNVSTLELGDSALYLCASSQKPPPRSYSYNEQFFGPGTRLTVL.

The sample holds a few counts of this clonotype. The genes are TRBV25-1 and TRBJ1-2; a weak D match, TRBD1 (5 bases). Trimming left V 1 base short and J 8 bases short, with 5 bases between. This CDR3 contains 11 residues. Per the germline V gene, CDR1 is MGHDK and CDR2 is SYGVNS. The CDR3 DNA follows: TGTGCCAGCAGTGAATGGGGGGGCTACACCTTC. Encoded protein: CASSEWGGYTF.

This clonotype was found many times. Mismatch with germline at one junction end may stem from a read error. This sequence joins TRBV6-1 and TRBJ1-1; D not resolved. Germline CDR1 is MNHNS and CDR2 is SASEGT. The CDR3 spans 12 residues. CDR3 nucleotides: TGCGCCAGCAGTGTTATGAACACTGAAGCTTTCTTT. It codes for CASSVMNTEAFF.

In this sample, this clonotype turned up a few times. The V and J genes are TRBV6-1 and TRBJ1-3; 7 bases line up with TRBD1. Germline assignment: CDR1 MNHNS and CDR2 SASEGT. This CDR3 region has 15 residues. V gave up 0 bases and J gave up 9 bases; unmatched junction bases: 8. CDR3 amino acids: CASSEAGDSRRTIYF. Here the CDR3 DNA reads TGTGCCAGCAGTGAAGCGGGGGACAGCCGTCGCACCATATATTTT.

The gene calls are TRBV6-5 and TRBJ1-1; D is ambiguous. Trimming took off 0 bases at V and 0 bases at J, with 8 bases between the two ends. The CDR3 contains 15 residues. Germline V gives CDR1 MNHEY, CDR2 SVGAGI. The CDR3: CASSYSNTLNTEAFF. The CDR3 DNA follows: TGTGCCAGCAGTTACTCGAATACCTTGAACACTGAAGCTTTCTTT.